This T cell receptor (beta chain) derives from a study of ipilimumab plus nivolumab after autologous stem cell transplantation. Study context: Median doses per patient: four or five ipilimumab, under 10 nivolumab. Study-wide points: Authors suggest TCR repertoire, Treg phenotype and gut microbiota support further study.

CDR3 length: 14 amino acids. The V gene's germline CDR1 is SGHRS and CDR2 YFSETQ. The V gene lost 4 bases and the J gene lost 6 bases, with 16 bases spanning the gap. This clone occurred a few times. The antigen is not known. Libraries were prepared by immunoSEQ multiplex PCR; TCRdb keeps only in-frame clonotypes and omits some of them. The sample holds 1,700 or so clones, 81% seen once. Ipilimumab, 1 mg/kg, started 14 to 28 days after autologous transplant. Through week 26, nivolumab 3 mg/kg IV was given weeks 1, 4, 7, 10, then biweekly. This chain connects TRBV5-1 to TRBJ1-1; D remains unclear. This clonotype was sampled from a female donor with multiple myeloma. The sequencing here drew on PBMCs, taken in a trial of ipilimumab plus nivolumab as post-transplant consolidation. CDR3 coding DNA: TGCGCCAGCAGCCCCGACAATCCATGGGCTGAAGCTTTCTTT. Translation gives CASSPDNPWAEAFF.